This entry features one T cell receptor beta chain sequence. The antigen is not known. Other DNA sequences in the sample encode the same CDR3. Treatment denoted: roughly 19 received Ad26.COV2.S at low or high dose, single or two shots; 5 received placebo; per-sample allocation not given. Material that was analyzed had been drawn on day 63 after the first vaccine or placebo injection. Based in Boston, the donor was an adult of 18-55 years. Data came from immunoSEQ multiplex PCR; TCRdb stores just in-frame clones and leaves some out. Of fewer than 300,000 clones in the sample, about 87% were seen once. This entry is derived from a study of Ad26.COV2.S vaccination and SARS-CoV-2 variants. General study results and limits: Analyses of TCR breadth and depth may have underestimated total T cell responses.

Germline V gives CDR1 MNHEY, CDR2 SMNVEV (reference sequence). V was shortened by 3 bases and J by 0 bases, with 3 bases between the two germline ends. The CDR3 contains 13 residues. The TCR was taken from a person aged 18-65 years who received the Ad26.COV2.S COVID-19 vaccine or a placebo. The source was peripheral blood, collected in a trial of Ad26.COV2.S vaccine versus placebo. The chain uses TRBV27 and TRBJ1-5, with D unresolved. The CDR3, as DNA: TGTGCCAGCAGTTTTTATAGCAATCAGCCCCAGCATTTT. Translated, it gives CASSFYSNQPQHF.